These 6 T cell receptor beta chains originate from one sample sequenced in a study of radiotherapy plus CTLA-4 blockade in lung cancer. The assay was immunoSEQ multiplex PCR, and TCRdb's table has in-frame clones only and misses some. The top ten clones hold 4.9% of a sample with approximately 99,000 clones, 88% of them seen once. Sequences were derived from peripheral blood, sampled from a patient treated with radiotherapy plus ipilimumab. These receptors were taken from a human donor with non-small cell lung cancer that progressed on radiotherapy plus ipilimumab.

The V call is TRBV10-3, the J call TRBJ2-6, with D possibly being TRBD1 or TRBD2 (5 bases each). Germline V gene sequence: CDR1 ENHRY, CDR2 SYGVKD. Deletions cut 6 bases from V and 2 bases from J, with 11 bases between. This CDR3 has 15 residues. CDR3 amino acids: CAISNGTAGANVLTF. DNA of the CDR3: TGTGCCATCAGCAACGGGACGGCTGGGGCCAACGTCCTGACTTTC.

Written as DNA, the CDR3 is TGTGCCAGCTCACCACAGGGGGCCAAAAACATTCAGTACTTC. Protein: CASSPQGAKNIQYF. The chain combines TRBV18 with TRBJ2-4, with a weak D call TRBD1 (5 bases). The CDR3 is 14 amino acids. V was shortened by 1 base and J by 1 base, with 5 bases between the two germline ends. The germline V gene has CDR1 KGHSH and CDR2 LQKENI.

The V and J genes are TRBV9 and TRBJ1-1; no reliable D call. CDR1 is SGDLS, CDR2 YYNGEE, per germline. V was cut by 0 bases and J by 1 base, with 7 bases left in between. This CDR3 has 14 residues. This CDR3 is CASSVVAENTEAFF. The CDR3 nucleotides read TGTGCCAGCAGCGTAGTAGCCGAGAACACTGAAGCTTTCTTT.

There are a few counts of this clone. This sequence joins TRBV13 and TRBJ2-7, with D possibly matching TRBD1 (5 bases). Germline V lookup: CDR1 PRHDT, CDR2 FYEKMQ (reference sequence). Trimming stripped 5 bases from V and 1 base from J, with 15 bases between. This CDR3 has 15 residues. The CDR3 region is CASSASSTVSYEQYF. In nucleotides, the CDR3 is TGTGCCAGCAGCGCATCCTCGACAGTTTCCTACGAGCAGTACTTC.

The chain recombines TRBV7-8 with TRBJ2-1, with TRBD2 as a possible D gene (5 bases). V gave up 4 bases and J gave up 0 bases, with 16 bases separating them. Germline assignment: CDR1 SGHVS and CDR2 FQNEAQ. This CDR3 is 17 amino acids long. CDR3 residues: CASSYRGRLSSYNEQFF. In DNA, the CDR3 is TGTGCCAGCAGCTACCGGGGTAGGCTTAGCTCCTACAATGAGCAGTTCTTC.

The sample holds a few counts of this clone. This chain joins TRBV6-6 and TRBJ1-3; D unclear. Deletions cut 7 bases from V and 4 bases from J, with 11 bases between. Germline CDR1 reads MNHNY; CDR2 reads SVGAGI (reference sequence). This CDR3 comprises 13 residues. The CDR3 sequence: CASKFERGNTIYF. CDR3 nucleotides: TGTGCCAGCAAATTTGAAAGGGGAAACACCATATATTTT.